One and the same sample provided the 8 T cell receptor beta chains below, sequenced in a study of vaccination and CD4 T cells after COVID-19. These receptors are not linked to any known antigen. As to treatment: roughly ten-day PBMC culture with coronavirus spike peptide pools or control peptides (ViraFEST assay). The Oncomine TCR Beta short-read assay sequenced DNA from cultured CD4+ T cells. TCRdb ran MiXCR on the PCR reads and lists one entry per CDR3 protein. This table holds about 21,000 distinct CDR3 sequences, roughly 60% found once. This specimen was CD4+ T cells from blood, cultured in vitro, taken before SARS-CoV-2 vaccination. These receptors were obtained from a human donor who received a COVID-19 vaccine.

V and J are TRBV10-2 and TRBJ1-1; 7 nucleotides match TRBD1. This CDR3 is 13 amino acids long. With 6 bases clipped from V and 1 base from J, the junction kept 2 bases outside the gene matches. The germline gives CDR1 WSHSY, CDR2 SAAADI. The CDR3 loop is CASRRQGNTEAFF. CDR3 sequence (DNA): TGCGCCAGCAGAAGACAGGGGAACACTGAAGCTTTCTTT.

The chain carries TRBV28 and TRBJ1-1, with no clear D. Germline V gene data show CDR1 as MDHEN and CDR2 as SYDVKM. This CDR3 contains 15 residues. The V end was cut by 3 bases, the J end by 11 bases, with 22 bases between. For the CDR3, the DNA is TGTGCCAGCAGTTTCCTGAAAACGTTTGGTCCAACTGCTTTCTTT. Its protein is CASSFLKTFGPTAFF.

This chain connects TRBV11-3 to TRBJ1-4, with 7 bases aligning to TRBD1. CDR3 length: 15 residues. The V gene end was trimmed by 5 bases and the J gene end by 4 bases; junction bases not matched to a gene: 7. Germline loops: CDR1 SGHNT, CDR2 YENEEA. The CDR3 protein is CASSQGTAVNEKLFF. CDR3 in DNA: TGTGCCAGCAGCCAGGGGACAGCCGTTAATGAAAAACTGTTTTTT.

This clonotype has just a few counts. This chain links TRBV19 with TRBJ1-1; D uncertain. The CDR3 sequence is 13 residues long. Germline V gene data show CDR1 as LNHDA and CDR2 as SQIVND (reference sequence). V lost 6 bases, J lost 0 bases, and 8 bases lay in between. Here the CDR3 DNA reads TGTGCCAGTAGGATCACAGTGAACACTGAAGCTTTCTTT. Translation gives CASRITVNTEAFF.

The J gene is TRBJ1-1, the V gene TRBV6-5; 8 bases are shared with TRBD1. Germline V gene sequence: CDR1 MNHEY, CDR2 SVGAGI. This CDR3 region has 15 residues. The J segment lost 4 bases and the V segment lost 4 bases, leaving 8 bases of the junction unmatched. The CDR3 DNA reads as TGTGCCAGCAGTTCATGGACAGGGCTTGGCACTGAAGCTTTCTTT. It codes for CASSSWTGLGTEAFF.

This chain uses TRBV12-3 or TRBV12-4 with TRBJ2-2, with D tentatively TRBD1 (6 bases). V gave up 3 bases and J gave up 1 base, with 9 bases separating them. There are 15 residues in the CDR3. The chain's CDR3 is CASSFEQGNTGELFF. DNA of the CDR3: TGTGCCAGCAGTTTTGAACAGGGGAACACCGGGGAGCTGTTTTTT.

The rearrangement links TRBV30 to TRBJ1-3; D is ambiguous. Germline CDR1 is GTSNPN and CDR2 is SVGIG (reference sequence). Trimming took 0 bases from V and 1 from J, leaving 13 bases between them. The CDR3 covers 16 residues. In nucleotides, the CDR3 is TGTGCCTGGAGTGTACTCCCAGTGTATTCTGGAAACACCATATATTTT. This codes for CAWSVLPVYSGNTIYF.

The chain is built from TRBV19 and TRBJ1-2; 12 bases line up with TRBD1. Germline CDR1 and CDR2: LNHDA and SQIVND (reference sequence). CDR3 length equals 14 residues. V lost 3 bases to trimming and J lost 5 bases; unmatched junction nucleotides: 1. As DNA, the CDR3 is TGTGCCAGTAGTATGGGACAGGGGGCGTATGGCTACACCTTC. Its translation: CASSMGQGAYGYTF.